The 5 T cell receptor beta chains presented below share a single source sample, sequenced in a study of OX40 agonist ivuxolimab in advanced cancers. Only in-frame clones appear in the TCRdb table, and some are missing; sequencing was by immunoSEQ multiplex PCR. The repertoire has some 21,000 clones, about 86% of them found once; the top ten carry 30% to 35%. The sample was CD4+ or CD8+ T cells sorted from blood, taken in a trial of the OX40 agonist ivuxolimab. These receptor sequences come from an adult with an advanced solid tumor such as melanoma, head and neck, liver or kidney cancer.

A remark on this clone: A read error may account for a junction end that differs from germline. The chain uses TRBV5-4 and TRBJ2-7, with TRBD2 identical over 7 bases. The germline V gene encodes CDR1 SGHNT and CDR2 YYREEE (reference sequence). This CDR3 has 14 amino acids. CDR3: CASSLLATSRIPHF. As DNA, the CDR3 is TGTGCCAGCAGCTTGCTTGCGACTAGCCGAATACCGCACTTC.

This rearrangement joins TRBV7-2 to TRBJ2-1, with D possibly being TRBD2 (6 bases). The CDR3 totals 14 residues. Trimming pared 11 bases from V and 4 bases from J, leaving 18 bases between. Germline CDR1 is SGHTA and CDR2 is FQGNSA. This chain's CDR3 is CAGAKGGAYNEQFF. The CDR3, as DNA: TGTGCCGGTGCCAAAGGCGGGGCATACAATGAGCAGTTCTTC.

V usage is TRBV6-1 and J usage is TRBJ2-1; 11 bases fit TRBD2. Trimming cost V 2 bases and J 3 bases; bases outside gene matches: 3. Germline V gives CDR1 MNHNS, CDR2 SASEGT. This CDR3 has 16 residues. CDR3 sequence: CASSEWGLAVYNEQFF. The CDR3 bases are TGTGCCAGCAGTGAATGGGGACTAGCGGTCTACAATGAGCAGTTCTTC.

This rearrangement joins TRBV30 to TRBJ2-1; 8 nucleotides agree with TRBD2. The CDR3 totals 11 residues. The ends lost 7 bases at V and 9 bases at J; junction bases unmatched: 5. Germline CDR1 is GTSNPN and CDR2 is SVGIG (reference sequence). The CDR3 is CAFGLAAEQFF. Written as DNA, the CDR3 is TGTGCCTTTGGACTAGCAGCTGAGCAGTTCTTC.

In regard to this clone: A read error may produce the germline difference seen at one junction end. The chain combines TRBV29-1 with TRBJ1-1; 7 bases are shared with TRBD1. The CDR3 sequence is 11 residues long. The germline V gene has CDR1 SQVTM and CDR2 ANQGSEA. The CDR3 region has the DNA TGCAGCGTTGAAGGTGCAGGGGGGTTCGCTTTT. Translation: CSVEGAGGFAF.